These T cell receptor beta chains were read from a single sample in a study of shared clonotypes between healthy human individuals. TCRdb's table, derived via immunoSEQ multiplex PCR, lists solely in-frame clones and lacks some. This table has millions of clones, 90% to 95% appearing once. The specimen was naive CD4+ T cells sorted from blood. These receptors originate from a man between 18 and 29 years old in good health. The CDR3 runs from the conserved cysteine through the conserved F or W. The order of the fields is clone size, V gene, J gene, D gene, CDR3 DNA, CDR3 protein. The D gene is left open where the match is weak. Clone size is given for some rows only: seen once, a few or many times, or a class if the clone is expanded.

-,TRBV12-5,TRBJ2-1,-,TGTGCTAGTGGTGATCCTAAACTACTGGCAGAGACAACCCCCCATGAGCAGTTCTTC,CASGDPKLLAETTPHEQFF
-,TRBV6-1,TRBJ2-6,-,TGTGCCAGCAAATGGGCAGGGGCCAACGTCCTGACTTTC,CASKWAGANVLTF
-,TRBV5-1,TRBJ2-3,TRBD2,TGCGCCAGCAGCTTGGACGGGGGGGCTGCGACAGATACGCAGTATTTT,CASSLDGGAATDTQYF
-,TRBV6-5,TRBJ2-4,TRBD2,TGTGCCAGCAGTTCCATTAGCGGGGGGGTAGACATTCAGTACTTC,CASSSISGGVDIQYF
-,TRBV4-1,TRBJ1-1,-,TGCGCCAGCAGCCGAGCGGGCAGGAACACTGAAGCTTTCTTT,CASSRAGRNTEAFF
-,TRBV18,TRBJ1-2,-,TGTGCCAGCTCACCCGGGACCGTAGGAGGCTACACCTTC,CASSPGTVGGYTF
-,TRBV5-1,TRBJ2-1,-,TGCGCCAGCAGCTTGGTTGTTAGCTCCTACAATGAGCAGTTCTTC,CASSLVVSSYNEQFF
-,TRBV11-2,TRBJ1-3,-,TGTGCCAGCAGCTTAAACTGGCAGAGCTCTGGAAACACCATATATTTT,CASSLNWQSSGNTIYF
-,TRBV4-2,TRBJ2-7,-,TGTGCCAGCAGCCAAGAGGCCCTCCGGGACGGCGAGCAGTACTTC,CASSQEALRDGEQYF
-,TRBV10-2,TRBJ2-2,TRBD2,TGCGCCAGTTTCCCCTTAGCGGGGGGGAACACCGGGGAGCTGTTTTTT,CASFPLAGGNTGELFF
-,TRBV6-1,TRBJ2-7,-,TGTGCCAGCAATGTTGGAATCAACTACGAGCAGTACTTC,CASNVGINYEQYF
-,TRBV27,TRBJ1-2,-,TGTGCCAGCAGTCATAACCCTCCGGGTATAGGCTACACCTTC,CASSHNPPGIGYTF
-,TRBV2,TRBJ1-3,-,TGTGCCAGCAGACCGAACTCTCACTCTGGAAACACCATATATTTT,CASRPNSHSGNTIYF
once,TRBV6-6,TRBJ2-7,TRBD1,TGTGCCAGCAGTTACCAGACAGGGGGCGCGGGTTACGAGCAGTACTTC,CASSYQTGGAGYEQYF
once,TRBV7-3,TRBJ2-2,TRBD1,TGTGCCAGCAGCTTAAACAGGGGCAACACCGGGGAGCTGTTTTTT,CASSLNRGNTGELFF
-,TRBV6-1,TRBJ1-1,-,TGTGCCAGCAGTGAGGTTAACACTGAAGCTTTCTTT,CASSEVNTEAFF
-,TRBV5-4,TRBJ2-7,TRBD2,TGTGCCAGCAGCTCCGGGACTAGCGGGAGGTCGGGGGCCTACGAGCAGTACTTC,CASSSGTSGRSGAYEQYF
-,TRBV6-6,TRBJ2-7,TRBD2,TGTGCCAGCAGTACCACCGGGACTAGCGGCTCCTACGAGCAGTACTTC,CASSTTGTSGSYEQYF
-,TRBV6-5,TRBJ2-7,TRBD2,TGTGTCCAAGCCAGCGGGAGGCCGAACTCCTACGAGCAGTACTTC,CVQASGRPNSYEQYF
-,TRBV10-1,TRBJ2-7,TRBD1,TGCGCCAGCAGTGATCGGACAGGGGTCTACGAGCAGTACTTC,CASSDRTGVYEQYF
-,TRBV18,TRBJ2-3,TRBD2,TGTGCCAGCTCACCATCAGCGGGGACCACAGATACGCAGTATTTT,CASSPSAGTTDTQYF
-,TRBV18,TRBJ1-1,TRBD1,TGTGCCAGCTCTCCTAATACAGGGGCAGATGAAGCTTTCTTT,CASSPNTGADEAFF
-,TRBV5-4,TRBJ2-5,-,TGTGCCAGCAGCTTGCCCCTGGAGACCCAGTACTTC,CASSLPLETQYF
-,TRBV18,TRBJ2-3,-,TGTGCCAGCTCACCAGCACGGGATACGCAGTATTTT,CASSPARDTQYF
-,TRBV2,TRBJ1-4,-,TGTGCCAGCAGTGTTGGAGAATCAAATGAAAAACTGTTTTTT,CASSVGESNEKLFF
-,TRBV6-5,TRBJ1-3,TRBD1,TGTGCCAGCAGTTCCAGGACAGGGTTCTCCGGAAACACCATATATTTT,CASSSRTGFSGNTIYF
-,TRBV30,TRBJ2-2,TRBD2,TGTGCCTGTCCGCCAGCGGGGGGGACCGGGGAGCTGTTTTTT,CACPPAGGTGELFF
-,TRBV27,TRBJ2-5,TRBD2,TGTGCCAGCAGTTTAGGGCTAGCGGGAGGGTCGTGGGAGACCCAGTACTTC,CASSLGLAGGSWETQYF
-,TRBV5-6,TRBJ2-2,-,TGTGCCAGCAGCTTGGTTGCAGGTGGGGATTCCGGGGAGCTGTTTTTT,CASSLVAGGDSGELFF
-,TRBV25-1,TRBJ2-2,TRBD2,TGTGCCAGCAGTGAATTGGTAGCGGGAGCGGTCGGGGAGCTGTTTTTT,CASSELVAGAVGELFF
-,TRBV5-1,TRBJ2-3,TRBD1,TGCGCCAGCAGCTTGGAGTGGTCAGGGGGAGTCACAGATACGCAGTATTTT,CASSLEWSGGVTDTQYF
-,TRBV10-3,TRBJ1-1,-,TGTGCCATCAGTGCCGCTCCCCTCACTGAAGCTTTCTTT,CAISAAPLTEAFF
few,TRBV18,TRBJ2-2,-,TGTGCCAGCTCACCTCAGAACACCGGGGAGCTGTTTTTT,CASSPQNTGELFF
-,TRBV4-3,TRBJ1-2,-,TGCGCCAGCAGCCAAGAATGGAGTGCCTATGGCTACACCTTC,CASSQEWSAYGYTF
-,TRBV30,TRBJ1-6,-,TGTGCCTGGGGGAGGGGGGGCGCGGAAGGATCACCCCTCCACTTT,CAWGRGGAEGSPLHF
-,TRBV28,TRBJ1-2,-,TGTGCCACCCGAACAGGGATCGGCTATGGCTACACCTTC,CATRTGIGYGYTF
-,TRBV28,TRBJ1-2,TRBD1,TGTGCCAGCAGTCAGGGGGGTGGCTACACCTTC,CASSQGGGYTF